The entry below gives a single TCR beta chain sequence along with its context. What it recognizes is unknown. These data are taken from a study of cytomegalovirus exposure and HLA in healthy donors. Findings and caveats of the study: Sequence variants that were highly shared formed a cluster that was likely a sequencing artifact. Among the CMV-associated chains, three were confirmed in vitro as specific for CMV antigens. Trimming of TCR beta V- and J-genes showed a link, identified in a later analysis, to a missense DCLRE1C variant.

While unrecorded immune exposures were likely, the donors were nominally healthy when sampled. The CDR3 contains 16 residues. The germline gives CDR1 SEHNR, CDR2 FQNEAQ (reference sequence). V was pared by 5 bases and J by 4 bases, with 7 bases of the junction left unmatched. Use of 60 Vbeta and 13 Jbeta primers characterized the PCR. TCRdb's table, derived via immunoSEQ multiplex PCR, lists solely in-frame clones and lacks some. The sample records about 260,000 clones, 72% being singletons. This TCR was recovered from a female donor in good health and CMV-seronegative. The sample taken for sequencing was PBMCs. The V gene is TRBV7-9, the J gene TRBJ2-1; TRBD2 matches 11 bases. DNA of the CDR3: TGTGCCAGCAGCGTTAGCGGGAGGGAGGAATACAATGAGCAGTTCTTC. Translating it yields CASSVSGREEYNEQFF. The full variable domain, with the rest looked up from reference TRBV7-9 and TRBJ2-1, is DTGVSQNPRHKITKRGQNVTFRCDPISEHNRLYWYRQTLGQGPEFLTYFQNEAQLEKSRLLSDRFSAERPKGSFSTLEIQRTEQGDSAMYLCASSVSGREEYNEQFFGPGTRLTVL.